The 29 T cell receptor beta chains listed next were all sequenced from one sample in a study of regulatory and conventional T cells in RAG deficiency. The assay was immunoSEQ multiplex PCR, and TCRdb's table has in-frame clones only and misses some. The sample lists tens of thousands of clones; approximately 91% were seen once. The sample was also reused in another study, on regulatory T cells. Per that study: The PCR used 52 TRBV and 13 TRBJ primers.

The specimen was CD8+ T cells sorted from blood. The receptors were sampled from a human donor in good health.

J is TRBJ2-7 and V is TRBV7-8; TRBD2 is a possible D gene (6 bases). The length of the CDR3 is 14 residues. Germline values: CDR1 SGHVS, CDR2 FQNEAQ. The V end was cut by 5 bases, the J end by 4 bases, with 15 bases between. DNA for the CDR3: TGTGCCAGCAGCCCGGGGGATCCCCCTTACGAGCAGTACTTC. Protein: CASSPGDPPYEQYF.

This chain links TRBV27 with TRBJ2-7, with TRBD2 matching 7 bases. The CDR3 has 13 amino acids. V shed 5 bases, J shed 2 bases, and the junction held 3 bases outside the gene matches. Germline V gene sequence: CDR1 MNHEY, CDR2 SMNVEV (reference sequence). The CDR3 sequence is CASSGGTTYEQYF. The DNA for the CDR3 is TGTGCCAGCAGTGGAGGGACTACCTACGAGCAGTACTTC.

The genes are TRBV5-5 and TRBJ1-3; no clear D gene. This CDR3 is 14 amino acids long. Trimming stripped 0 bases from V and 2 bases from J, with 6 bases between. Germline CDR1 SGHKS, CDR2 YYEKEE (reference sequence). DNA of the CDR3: TGTGCCAGCAGCTTGGAAGATGCTGGAAACACCATATATTTT. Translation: CASSLEDAGNTIYF.

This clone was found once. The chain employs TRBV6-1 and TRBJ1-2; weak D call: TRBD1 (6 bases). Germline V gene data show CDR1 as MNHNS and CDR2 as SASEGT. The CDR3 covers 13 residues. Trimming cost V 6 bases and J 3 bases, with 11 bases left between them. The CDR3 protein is CASSIDRYYGYTF. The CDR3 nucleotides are TGTGCCAGCAGCATCGACAGGTACTATGGCTACACCTTC.

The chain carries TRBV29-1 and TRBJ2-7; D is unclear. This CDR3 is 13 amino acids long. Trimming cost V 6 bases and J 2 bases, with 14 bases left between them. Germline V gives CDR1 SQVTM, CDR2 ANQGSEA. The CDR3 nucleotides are TGCAGCGTCCCAACAGACGGAACCTACGAGCAGTACTTC. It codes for CSVPTDGTYEQYF.

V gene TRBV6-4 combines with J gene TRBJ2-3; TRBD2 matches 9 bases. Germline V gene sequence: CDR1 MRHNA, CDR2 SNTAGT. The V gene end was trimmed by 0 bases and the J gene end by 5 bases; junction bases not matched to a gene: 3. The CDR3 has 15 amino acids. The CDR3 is CASSDSSGGIDTQYF. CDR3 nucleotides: TGTGCCAGCAGTGACTCAAGCGGGGGGATAGATACGCAGTATTTT.

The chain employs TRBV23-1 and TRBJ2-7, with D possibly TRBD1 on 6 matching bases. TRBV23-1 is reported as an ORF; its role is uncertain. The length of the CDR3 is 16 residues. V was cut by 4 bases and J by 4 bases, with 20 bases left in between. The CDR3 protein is CASSPKTGSWYYEQYF. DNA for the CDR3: TGCGCCAGCAGTCCAAAAACAGGGAGCTGGTATTACGAGCAGTACTTC.

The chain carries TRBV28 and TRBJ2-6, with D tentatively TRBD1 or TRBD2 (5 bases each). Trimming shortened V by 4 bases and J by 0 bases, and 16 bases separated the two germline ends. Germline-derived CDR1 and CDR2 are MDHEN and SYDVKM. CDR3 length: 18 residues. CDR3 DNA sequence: TGTGCCAGCAGTTCTGGACGGGACGGATACTCTGGGGCCAACGTCCTGACTTTC. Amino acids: CASSSGRDGYSGANVLTF. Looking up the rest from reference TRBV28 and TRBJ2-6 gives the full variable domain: DVKVTQSSRYLVKRTGEKVFLECVQDMDHENMFWYRQDPGLGLRLIYFSYDVKMKEKGDIPEGYSVSREKKERFSLILESASTNQTSMYLCASSSGRDGYSGANVLTFGAGSRLTVL.

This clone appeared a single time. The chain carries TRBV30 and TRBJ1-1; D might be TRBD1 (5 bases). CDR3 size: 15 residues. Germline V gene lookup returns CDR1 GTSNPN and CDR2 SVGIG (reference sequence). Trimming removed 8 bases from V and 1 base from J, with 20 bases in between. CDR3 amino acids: CASDRDGTRNTEAFF. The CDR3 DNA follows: TGTGCCAGTGACCGGGACGGGACTAGGAACACTGAAGCTTTCTTT.

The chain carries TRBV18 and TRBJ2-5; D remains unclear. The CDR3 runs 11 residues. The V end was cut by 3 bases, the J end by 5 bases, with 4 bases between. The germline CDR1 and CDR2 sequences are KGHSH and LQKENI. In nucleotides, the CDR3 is TGTGCCAGCTCACCTGCGGAGACCCAGTACTTC. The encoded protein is CASSPAETQYF.

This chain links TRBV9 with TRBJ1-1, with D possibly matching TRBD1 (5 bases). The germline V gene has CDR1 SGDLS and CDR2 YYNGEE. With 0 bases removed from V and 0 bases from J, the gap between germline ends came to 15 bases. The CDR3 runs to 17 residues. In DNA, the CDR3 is TGTGCCAGCAGCGTAGGTAATCGGGGCCCTTTGAACACTGAAGCTTTCTTT. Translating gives CASSVGNRGPLNTEAFF.

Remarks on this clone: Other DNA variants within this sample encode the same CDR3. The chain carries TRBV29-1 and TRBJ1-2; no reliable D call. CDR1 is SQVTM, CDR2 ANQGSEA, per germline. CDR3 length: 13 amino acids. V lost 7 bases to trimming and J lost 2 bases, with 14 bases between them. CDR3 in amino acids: CSDGPGQNYGYTF. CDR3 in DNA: TGCAGCGACGGGCCAGGTCAAAACTATGGCTACACCTTC.

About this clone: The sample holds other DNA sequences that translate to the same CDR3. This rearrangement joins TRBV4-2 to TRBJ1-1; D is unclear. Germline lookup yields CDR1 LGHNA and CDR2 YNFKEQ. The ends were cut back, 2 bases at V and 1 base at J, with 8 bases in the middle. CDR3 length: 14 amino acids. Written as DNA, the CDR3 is TGTGCCAGCAGCCAACAGGCCAGGAACACTGAAGCTTTCTTT. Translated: CASSQQARNTEAFF.

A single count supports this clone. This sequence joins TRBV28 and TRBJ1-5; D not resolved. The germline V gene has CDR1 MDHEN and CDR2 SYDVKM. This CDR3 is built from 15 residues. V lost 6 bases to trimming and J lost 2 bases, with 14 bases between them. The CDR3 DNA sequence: TGTGCCAGCAGAGCGAATCTCGGGGGCAATCAGCCCCAGCATTTT. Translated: CASRANLGGNQPQHF.

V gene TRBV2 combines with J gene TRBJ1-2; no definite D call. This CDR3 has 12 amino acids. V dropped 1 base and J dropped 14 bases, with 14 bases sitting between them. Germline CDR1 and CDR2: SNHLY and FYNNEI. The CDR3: CASSEVGGGRTF. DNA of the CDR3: TGTGCCAGCAGTGAAGTAGGAGGAGGCAGAACCTTC.

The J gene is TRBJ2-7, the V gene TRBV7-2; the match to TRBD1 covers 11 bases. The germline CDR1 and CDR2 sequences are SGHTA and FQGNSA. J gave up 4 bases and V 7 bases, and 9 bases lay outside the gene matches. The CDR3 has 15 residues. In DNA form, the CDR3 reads TGTGCCAGCACCAACGGGGACAGGGGGTTTTACGAGCAGTACTTC. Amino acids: CASTNGDRGFYEQYF.

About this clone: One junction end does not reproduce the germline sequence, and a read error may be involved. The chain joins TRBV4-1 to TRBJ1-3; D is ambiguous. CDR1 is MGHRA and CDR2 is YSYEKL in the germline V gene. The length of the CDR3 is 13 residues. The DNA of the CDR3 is TGTGCCAGCAGCCAAGATTTCGGGGACACCATATATTTT. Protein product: CASSQDFGDTIYF.

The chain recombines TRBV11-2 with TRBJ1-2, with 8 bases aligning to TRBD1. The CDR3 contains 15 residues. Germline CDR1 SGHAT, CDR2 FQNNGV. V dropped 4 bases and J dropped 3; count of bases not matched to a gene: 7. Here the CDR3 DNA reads TGTGCCAGCAGCTCAAACCAGGGGGCTGACTATGGCTACACCTTC. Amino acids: CASSSNQGADYGYTF.

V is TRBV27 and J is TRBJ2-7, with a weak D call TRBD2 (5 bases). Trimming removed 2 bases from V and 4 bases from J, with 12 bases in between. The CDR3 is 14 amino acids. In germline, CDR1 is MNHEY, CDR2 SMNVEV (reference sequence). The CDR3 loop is CASSLRETIYEQYF. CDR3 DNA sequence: TGTGCCAGCAGTTTAAGGGAGACCATTTACGAGCAGTACTTC.

In nucleotides, the CDR3 is TGTGCCAGCAGCGTATCTAGCGGGGGAACTACCGGGGAGCTGTTTTTT. Its protein product is CASSVSSGGTTGELFF. V and J are TRBV9 and TRBJ2-2; 10 nucleotides align to TRBD2. V shed 1 base and J 5 bases; nucleotides not matched to a gene: 5. Germline CDR1 and CDR2: SGDLS and YYNGEE. The CDR3 is 16 amino acids.

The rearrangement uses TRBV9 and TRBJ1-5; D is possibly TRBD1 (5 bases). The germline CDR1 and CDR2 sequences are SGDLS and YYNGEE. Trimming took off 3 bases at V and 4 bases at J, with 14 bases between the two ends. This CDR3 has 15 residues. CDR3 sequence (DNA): TGTGCCAGCAGCGGAGGGGTCCGAGGGAATCAGCCCCAGCATTTT. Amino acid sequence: CASSGGVRGNQPQHF.

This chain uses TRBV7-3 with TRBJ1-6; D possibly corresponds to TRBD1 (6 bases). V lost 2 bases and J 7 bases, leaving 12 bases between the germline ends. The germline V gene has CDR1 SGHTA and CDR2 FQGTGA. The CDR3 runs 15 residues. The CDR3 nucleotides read TGTGCCAGCAGCTTAGGCACAGGGCCGAATTCACCCCTCCACTTT. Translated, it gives CASSLGTGPNSPLHF.

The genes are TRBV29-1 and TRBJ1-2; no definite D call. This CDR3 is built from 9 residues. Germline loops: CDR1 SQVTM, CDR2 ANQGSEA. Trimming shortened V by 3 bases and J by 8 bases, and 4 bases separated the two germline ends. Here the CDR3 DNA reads TGCAGCGTTGATGACGGCTACACCTTC. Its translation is CSVDDGYTF.

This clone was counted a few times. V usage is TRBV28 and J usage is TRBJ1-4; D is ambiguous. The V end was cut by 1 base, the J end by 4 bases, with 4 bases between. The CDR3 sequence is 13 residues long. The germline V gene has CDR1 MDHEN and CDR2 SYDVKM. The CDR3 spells CASSLYLNEKLFF. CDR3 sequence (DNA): TGTGCCAGCAGTTTATACCTTAATGAAAAACTGTTTTTT. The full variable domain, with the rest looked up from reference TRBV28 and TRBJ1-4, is DVKVTQSSRYLVKRTGEKVFLECVQDMDHENMFWYRQDPGLGLRLIYFSYDVKMKEKGDIPEGYSVSREKKERFSLILESASTNQTSMYLCASSLYLNEKLFFGSGTQLSVL.

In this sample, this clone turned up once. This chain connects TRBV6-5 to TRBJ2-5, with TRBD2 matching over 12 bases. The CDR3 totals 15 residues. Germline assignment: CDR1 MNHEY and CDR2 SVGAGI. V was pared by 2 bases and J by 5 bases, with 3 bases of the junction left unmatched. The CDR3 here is CASSYPSGRVETQYF. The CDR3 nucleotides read TGTGCCAGCAGTTACCCTAGCGGGAGGGTCGAGACCCAGTACTTC.

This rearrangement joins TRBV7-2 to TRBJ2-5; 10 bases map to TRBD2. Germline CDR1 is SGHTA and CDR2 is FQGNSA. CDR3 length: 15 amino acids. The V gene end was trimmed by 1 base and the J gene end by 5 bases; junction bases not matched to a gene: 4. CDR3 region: CASSLGSGRAETQYF. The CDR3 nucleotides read TGTGCCAGCAGCTTAGGGAGCGGGAGGGCCGAGACCCAGTACTTC. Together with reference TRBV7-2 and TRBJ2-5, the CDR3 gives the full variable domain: GAGVSQSPSNKVTEKGKDVELRCDPISGHTALYWYRQSLGQGLEFLIYFQGNSAPDKSGLPSDRFSAERTGGSVSTLTIQRTQQEDSAVYLCASSLGSGRAETQYFGPGTRLLVL.

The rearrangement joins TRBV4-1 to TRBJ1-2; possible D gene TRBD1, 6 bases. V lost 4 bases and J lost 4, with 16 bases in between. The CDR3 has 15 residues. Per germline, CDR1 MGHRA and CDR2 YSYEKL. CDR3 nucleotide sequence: TGCGCCAGCAGCCCCGGACAGACGATTACCTATGGCTACACCTTC. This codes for CASSPGQTITYGYTF.

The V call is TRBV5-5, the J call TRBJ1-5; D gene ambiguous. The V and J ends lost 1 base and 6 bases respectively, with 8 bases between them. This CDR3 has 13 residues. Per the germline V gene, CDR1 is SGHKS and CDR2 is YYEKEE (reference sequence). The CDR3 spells CASSLLPAQPQHF. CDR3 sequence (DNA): TGTGCCAGCAGCTTGCTGCCCGCTCAGCCCCAGCATTTT.

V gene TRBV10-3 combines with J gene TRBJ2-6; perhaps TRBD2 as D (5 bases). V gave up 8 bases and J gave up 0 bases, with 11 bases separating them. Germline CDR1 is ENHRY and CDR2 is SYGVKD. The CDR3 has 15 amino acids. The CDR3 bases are TGTGCCATCGGAGGTGAGAACTCTGGGGCCAACGTCCTGACTTTC. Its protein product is CAIGGENSGANVLTF.